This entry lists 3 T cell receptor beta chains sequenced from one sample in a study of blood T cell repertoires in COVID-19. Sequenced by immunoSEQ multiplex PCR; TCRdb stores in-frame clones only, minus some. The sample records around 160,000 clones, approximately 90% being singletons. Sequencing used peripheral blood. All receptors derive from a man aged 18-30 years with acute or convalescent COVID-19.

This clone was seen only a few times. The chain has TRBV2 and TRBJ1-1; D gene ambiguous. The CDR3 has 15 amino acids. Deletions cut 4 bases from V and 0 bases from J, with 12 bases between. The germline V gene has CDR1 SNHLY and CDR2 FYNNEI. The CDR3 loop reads CASSGLQLMNTEAFF. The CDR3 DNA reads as TGTGCCAGCAGTGGCTTACAGCTCATGAACACTGAAGCTTTCTTT.

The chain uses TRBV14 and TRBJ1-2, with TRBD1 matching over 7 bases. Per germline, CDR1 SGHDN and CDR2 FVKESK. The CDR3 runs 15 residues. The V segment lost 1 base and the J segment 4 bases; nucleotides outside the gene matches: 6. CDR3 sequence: CASSQGTGALYGYTF. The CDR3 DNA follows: TGTGCCAGCAGCCAAGGAACAGGGGCGCTCTATGGCTACACCTTC.

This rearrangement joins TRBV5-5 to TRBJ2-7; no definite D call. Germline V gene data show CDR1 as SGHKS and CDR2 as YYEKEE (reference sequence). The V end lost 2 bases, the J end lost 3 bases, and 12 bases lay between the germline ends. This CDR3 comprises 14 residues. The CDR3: CASSFGTDYYEQYF. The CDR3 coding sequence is TGTGCCAGCAGCTTTGGTACAGATTACTACGAGCAGTACTTC. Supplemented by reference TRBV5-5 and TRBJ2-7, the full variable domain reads DAGVTQSPTHLIKTRGQQVTLRCSPISGHKSVSWYQQVLGQGPQFIFQYYEKEERGRGNFPDRFSARQFPNYSSELNVNALLLGDSALYLCASSFGTDYYEQYFGPGTRLTVT.